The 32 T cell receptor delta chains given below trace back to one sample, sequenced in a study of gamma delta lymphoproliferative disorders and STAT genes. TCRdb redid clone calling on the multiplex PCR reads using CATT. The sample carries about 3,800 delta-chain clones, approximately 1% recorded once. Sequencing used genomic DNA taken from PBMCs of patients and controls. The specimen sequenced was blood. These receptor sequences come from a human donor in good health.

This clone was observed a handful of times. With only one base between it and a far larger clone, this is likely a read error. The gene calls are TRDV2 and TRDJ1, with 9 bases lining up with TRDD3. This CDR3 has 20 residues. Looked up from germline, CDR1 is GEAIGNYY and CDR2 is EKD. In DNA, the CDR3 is TGTGCCTGGGACACGGTATACGCTACTGGGGATACGGCGTACACCGATAAACTCATCTTT. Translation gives CAWDTVYATGDTAYTDKLIF.

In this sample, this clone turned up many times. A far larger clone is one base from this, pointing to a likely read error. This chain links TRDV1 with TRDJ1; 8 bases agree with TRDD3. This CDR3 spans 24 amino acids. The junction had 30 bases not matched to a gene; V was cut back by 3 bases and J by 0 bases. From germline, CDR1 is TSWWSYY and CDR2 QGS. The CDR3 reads CALGEPPTPLLGVALGMYTDKLIF. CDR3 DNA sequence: TGTGCTCTTGGGGAGCCACCTACGCCCCTACTGGGGGTCGCACTAGGCATGTACACCGATAAACTCATCTTT.

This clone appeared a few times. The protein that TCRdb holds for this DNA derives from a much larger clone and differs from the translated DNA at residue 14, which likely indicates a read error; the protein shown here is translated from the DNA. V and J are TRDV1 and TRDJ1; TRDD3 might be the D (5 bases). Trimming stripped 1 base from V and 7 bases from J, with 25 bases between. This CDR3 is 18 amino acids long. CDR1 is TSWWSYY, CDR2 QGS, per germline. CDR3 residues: CALGEREYAVLGPGKLIF. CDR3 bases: TGTGCTCTTGGGGAACGGGAATATGCGGTCCTGGGACCGGGTAAACTCATCTTT.

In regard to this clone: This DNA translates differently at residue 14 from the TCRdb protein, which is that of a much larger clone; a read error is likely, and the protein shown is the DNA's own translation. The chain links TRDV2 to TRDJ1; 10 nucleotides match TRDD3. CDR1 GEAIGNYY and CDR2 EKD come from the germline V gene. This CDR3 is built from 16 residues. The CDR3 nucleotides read TGTGCCTGTGATAACCTGGGGGATATTGGCACCGATAAACCCATCTTT. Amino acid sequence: CACDNLGDIGTDKPIF.

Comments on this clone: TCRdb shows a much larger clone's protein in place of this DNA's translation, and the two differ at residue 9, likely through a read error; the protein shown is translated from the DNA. CDR3 region: CACEKLGDARGVTDKLIF. CDR3 DNA: TGTGCCTGTGAGAAACTGGGGGATGCGAGGGGTGTCACCGATAAACTCATCTTT. This sequence joins TRDV2 and TRDJ1; 10 bases agree with TRDD3. Germline V gene data show CDR1 as GEAIGNYY and CDR2 as EKD. This CDR3 is 18 amino acids long. V dropped 4 bases and J dropped 1; count of bases not matched to a gene: 14.

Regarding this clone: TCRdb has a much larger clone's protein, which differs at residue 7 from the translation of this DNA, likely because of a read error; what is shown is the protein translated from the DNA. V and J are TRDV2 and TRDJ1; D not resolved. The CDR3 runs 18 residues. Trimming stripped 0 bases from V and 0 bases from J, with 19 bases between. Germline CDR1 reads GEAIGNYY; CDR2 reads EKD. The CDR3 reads CACDTVRDLNTNTDKLIF. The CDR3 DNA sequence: TGTGCCTGTGACACCGTGAGGGACCTCAACACTAACACCGATAAACTCATCTTT.

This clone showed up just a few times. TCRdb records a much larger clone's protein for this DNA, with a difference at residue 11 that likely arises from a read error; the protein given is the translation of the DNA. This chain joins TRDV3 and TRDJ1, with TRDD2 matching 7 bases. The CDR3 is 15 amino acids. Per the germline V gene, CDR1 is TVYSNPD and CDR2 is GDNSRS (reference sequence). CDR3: CAFCSYLGDTVKLIF. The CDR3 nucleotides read TGTGCCTTCTGTTCCTACTTAGGGGACACCGTTAAACTCATCTTT.

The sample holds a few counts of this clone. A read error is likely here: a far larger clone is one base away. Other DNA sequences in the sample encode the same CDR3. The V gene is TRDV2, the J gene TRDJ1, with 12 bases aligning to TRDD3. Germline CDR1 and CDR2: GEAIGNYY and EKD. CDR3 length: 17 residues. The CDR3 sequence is CACDLLGDTRYTDKLIF. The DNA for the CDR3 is TGTGCCTGTGACTTACTGGGGGATACCCGGTACACCGACAAACTCATCTTT.

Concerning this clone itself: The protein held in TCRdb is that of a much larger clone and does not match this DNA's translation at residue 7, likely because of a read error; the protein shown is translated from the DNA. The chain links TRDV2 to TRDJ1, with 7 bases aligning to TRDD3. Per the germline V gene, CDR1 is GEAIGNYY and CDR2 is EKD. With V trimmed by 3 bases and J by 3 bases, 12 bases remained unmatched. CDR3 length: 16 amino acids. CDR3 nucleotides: TGTGCCTGTGACCCCCTGAGCCTGGGGGGCGCCGATAAACTCATCTTT. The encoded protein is CACDPLSLGGADKLIF.

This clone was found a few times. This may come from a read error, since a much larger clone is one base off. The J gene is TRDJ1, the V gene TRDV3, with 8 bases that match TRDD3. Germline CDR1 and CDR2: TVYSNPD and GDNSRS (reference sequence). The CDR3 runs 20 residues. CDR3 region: CAFKAFVWGFYWGYTDKPIF. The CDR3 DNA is TGTGCCTTTAAGGCCTTCGTGTGGGGGTTCTACTGGGGGTACACCGATAAACCCATCTTT.

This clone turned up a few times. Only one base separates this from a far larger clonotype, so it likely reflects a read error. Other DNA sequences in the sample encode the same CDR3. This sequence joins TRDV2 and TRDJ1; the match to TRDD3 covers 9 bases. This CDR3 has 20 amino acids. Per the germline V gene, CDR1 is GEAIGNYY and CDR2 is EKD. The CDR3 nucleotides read TGTGCCTGCGACACCCTCCTCCGTACTGGGGGAGCCACGTACACCGATAAACTCATCTTT. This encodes CACDTLLRTGGATYTDKLIF.

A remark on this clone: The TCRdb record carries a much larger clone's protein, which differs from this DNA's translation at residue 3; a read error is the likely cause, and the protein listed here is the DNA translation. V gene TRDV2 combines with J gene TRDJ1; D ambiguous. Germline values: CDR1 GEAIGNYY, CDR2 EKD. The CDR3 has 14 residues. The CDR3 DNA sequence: TGTGCCCGTGACACTCTGATGAACACCGATAAACTCATCTTT. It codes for CARDTLMNTDKLIF.

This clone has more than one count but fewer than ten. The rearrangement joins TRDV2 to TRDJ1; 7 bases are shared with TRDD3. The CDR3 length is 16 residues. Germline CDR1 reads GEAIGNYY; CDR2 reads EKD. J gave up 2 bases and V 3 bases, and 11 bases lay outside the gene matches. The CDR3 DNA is TGTGCCTGTGACCCTATCACCCGGGGGGATACCGATAAACTCATCTTT. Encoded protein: CACDPITRGDTDKLIF.

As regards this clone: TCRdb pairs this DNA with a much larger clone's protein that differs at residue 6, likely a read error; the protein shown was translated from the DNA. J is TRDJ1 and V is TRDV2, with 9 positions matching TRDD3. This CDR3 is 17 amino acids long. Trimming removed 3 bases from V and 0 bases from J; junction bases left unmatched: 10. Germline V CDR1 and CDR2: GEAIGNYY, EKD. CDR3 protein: CACDLRGDTRYTDKLIF. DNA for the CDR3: TGTGCCTGTGACTTACGGGGGGATACCCGGTACACCGATAAACTCATCTTT.

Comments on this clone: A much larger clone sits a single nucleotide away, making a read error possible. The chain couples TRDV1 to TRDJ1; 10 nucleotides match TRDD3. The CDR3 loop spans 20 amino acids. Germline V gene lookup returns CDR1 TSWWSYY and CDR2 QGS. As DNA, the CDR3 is TGTGCTCTTGGGAAACTGCGGTTCCTACGGGGGATACGGGCCACCGATAAACTCATCTTT. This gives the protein CALGKLRFLRGIRATDKLIF.

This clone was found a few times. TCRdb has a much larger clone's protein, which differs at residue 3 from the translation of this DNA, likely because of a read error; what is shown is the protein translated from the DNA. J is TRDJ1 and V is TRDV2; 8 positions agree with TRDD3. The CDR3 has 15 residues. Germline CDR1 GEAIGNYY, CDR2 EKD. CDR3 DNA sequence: TGTGCCTATGACCAATTGGGGATACTCACCGATAAACTCATCTTT. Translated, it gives CAYDQLGILTDKLIF.

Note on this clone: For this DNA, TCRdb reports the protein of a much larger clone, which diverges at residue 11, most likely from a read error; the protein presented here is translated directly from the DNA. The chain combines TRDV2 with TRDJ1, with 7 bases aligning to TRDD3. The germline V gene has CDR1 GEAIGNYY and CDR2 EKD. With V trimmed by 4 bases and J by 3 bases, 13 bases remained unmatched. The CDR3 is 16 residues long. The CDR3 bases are TGTGCCTGTGAAGAGCTGGGGGTCCAGTACGCCGATAAACTCATCTTT. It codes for CACEELGVQYADKLIF.

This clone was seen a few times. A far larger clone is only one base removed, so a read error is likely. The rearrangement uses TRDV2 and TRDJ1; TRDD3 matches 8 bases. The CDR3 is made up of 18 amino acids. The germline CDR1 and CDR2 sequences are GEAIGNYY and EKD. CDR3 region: CACESLGGTKEYTDKPIF. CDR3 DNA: TGTGCCTGTGAATCACTGGGGGGCACAAAGGAGTACACCGATAAACCCATCTTT.

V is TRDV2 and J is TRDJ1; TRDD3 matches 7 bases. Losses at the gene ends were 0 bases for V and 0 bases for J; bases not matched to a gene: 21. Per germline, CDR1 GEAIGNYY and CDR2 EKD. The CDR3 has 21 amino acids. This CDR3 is CACDTVPGLGVTSAHTDKLIF. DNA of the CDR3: TGTGCCTGTGACACCGTTCCTGGGCTGGGGGTTACGTCCGCCCACACCGATAAACTCATCTTT.

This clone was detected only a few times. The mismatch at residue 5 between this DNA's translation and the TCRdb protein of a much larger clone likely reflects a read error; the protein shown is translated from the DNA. The DNA of the CDR3 is TGTGCCTGTGACGCCGTCGGGGGATACGCGGGGGGACTCATCTTT. Its protein product is CACDAVGGYAGGLIF. The chain links TRDV2 to TRDJ1, with 10 bases fitting TRDD3. Germline V gene data show CDR1 as GEAIGNYY and CDR2 as EKD. CDR3 length: 15 residues. V lost 3 bases and J lost 10; bases outside the gene matches: 13.

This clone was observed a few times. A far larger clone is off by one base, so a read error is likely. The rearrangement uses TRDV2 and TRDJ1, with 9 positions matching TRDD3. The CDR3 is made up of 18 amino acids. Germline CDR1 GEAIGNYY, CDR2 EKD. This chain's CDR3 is CACDAITGGPLSTDKPIF. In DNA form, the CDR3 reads TGTGCCTGTGACGCTATCACTGGGGGACCCCTGTCTACCGATAAACCCATCTTT.

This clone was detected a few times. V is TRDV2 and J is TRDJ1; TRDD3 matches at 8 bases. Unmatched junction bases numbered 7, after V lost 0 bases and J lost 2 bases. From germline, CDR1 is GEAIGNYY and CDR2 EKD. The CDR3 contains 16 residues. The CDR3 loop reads CACDTVLLGGTDKLIF. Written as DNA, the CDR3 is TGTGCCTGTGACACCGTGTTACTGGGGGGGACCGATAAACTCATCTTT.

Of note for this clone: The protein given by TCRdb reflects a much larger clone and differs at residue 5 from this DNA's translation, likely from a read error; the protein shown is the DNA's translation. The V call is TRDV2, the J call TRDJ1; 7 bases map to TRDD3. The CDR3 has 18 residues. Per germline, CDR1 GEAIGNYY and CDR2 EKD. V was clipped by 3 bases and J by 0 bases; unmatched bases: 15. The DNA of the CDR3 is TGTGCCTGTGACGCCGTGGGGGACCTCAACACTAACACCGATAAACTCATCTTT. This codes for CACDAVGDLNTNTDKLIF.

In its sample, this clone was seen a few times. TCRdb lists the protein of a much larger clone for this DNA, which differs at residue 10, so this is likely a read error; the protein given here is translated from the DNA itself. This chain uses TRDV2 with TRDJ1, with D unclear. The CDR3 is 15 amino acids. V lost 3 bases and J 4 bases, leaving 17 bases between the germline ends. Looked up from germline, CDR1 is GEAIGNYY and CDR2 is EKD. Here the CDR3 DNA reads TGTGCCTGTGACTTCGTGTCTAGTGGCATCGATAAACTCATCTTT. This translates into CACDFVSSGIDKLIF.

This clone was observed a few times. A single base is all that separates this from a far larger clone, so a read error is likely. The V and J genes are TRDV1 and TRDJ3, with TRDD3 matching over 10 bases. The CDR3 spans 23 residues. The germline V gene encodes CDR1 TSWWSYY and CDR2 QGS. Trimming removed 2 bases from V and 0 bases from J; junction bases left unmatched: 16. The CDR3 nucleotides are TGTGCTCTTGGGGAAGGGTCGACGGGCTGGGGGATAACCTCCTCCTGGGACACCCGACAGATGTTTTTC. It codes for CALGEGSTGWGITSSWDTRQMFF.

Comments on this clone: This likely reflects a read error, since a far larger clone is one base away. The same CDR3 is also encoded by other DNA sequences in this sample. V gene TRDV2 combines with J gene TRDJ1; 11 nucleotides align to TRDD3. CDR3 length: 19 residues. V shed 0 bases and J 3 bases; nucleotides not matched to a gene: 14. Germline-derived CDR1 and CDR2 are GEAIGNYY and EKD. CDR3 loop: CACDTVDLGDTQGSDKLIF. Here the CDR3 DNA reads TGTGCCTGTGACACCGTTGATCTGGGGGATACACAAGGTTCCGATAAACTCATCTTT.

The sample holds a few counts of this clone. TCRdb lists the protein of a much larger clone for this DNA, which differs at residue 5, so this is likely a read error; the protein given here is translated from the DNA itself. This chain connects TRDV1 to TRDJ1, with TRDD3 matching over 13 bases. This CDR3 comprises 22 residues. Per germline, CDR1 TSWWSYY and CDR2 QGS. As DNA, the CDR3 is TGTGCTCTTGGGAAACTCTACCCGTACTGGGGGATACGGGGGCCATACACCGATAAACTCATCTTT. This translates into CALGKLYPYWGIRGPYTDKLIF.

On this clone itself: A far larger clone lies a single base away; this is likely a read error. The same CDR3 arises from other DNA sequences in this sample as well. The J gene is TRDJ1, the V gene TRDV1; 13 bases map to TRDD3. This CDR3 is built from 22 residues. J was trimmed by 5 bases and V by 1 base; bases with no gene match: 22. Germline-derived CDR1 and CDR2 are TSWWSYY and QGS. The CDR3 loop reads CALGEPPPFPFTGGYGRDKLIF. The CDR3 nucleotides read TGTGCTCTTGGGGAACCCCCTCCCTTCCCGTTTACTGGGGGATACGGCAGAGATAAACTCATCTTT.

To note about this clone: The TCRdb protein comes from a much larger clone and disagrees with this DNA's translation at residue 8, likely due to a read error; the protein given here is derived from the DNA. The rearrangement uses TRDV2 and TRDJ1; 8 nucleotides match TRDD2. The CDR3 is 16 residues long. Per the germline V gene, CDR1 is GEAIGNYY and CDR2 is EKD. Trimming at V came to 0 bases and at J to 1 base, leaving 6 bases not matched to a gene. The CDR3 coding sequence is TGTGCCTGTGACACCCTGGCCTTCCTAGCCACCGATAAACTCATCTTT. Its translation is CACDTLAFLATDKLIF.

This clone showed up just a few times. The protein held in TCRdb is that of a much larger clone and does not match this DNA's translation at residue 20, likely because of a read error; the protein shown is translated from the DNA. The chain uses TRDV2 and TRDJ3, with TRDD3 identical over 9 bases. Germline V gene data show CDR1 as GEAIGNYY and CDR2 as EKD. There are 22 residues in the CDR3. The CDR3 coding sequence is TGTGCCTGTGACCCGATTATCGTCGCTGGGGGATTGACTGCCTGGGACACCCGACAGGTGTTTTTC. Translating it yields CACDPIIVAGGLTAWDTRQVFF.

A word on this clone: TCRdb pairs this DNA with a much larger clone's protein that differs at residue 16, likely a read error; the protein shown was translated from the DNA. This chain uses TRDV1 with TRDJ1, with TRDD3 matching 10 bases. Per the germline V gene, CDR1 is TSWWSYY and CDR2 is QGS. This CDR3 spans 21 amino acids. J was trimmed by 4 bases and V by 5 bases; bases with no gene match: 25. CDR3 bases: TGTGCTCTTGGGAAGGGTTCCGTCGTCCATACTGGGGGATCGATTATCGATAAACTCATCTTT. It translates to CALGKGSVVHTGGSIIDKLIF.

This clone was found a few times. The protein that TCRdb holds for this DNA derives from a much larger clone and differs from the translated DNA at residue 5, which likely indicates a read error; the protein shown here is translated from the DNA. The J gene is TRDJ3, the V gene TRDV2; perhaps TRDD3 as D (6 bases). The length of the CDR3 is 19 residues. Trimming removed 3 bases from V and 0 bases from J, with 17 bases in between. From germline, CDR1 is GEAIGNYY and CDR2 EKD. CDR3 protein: CACDDAGDPSSWDTRQMFF. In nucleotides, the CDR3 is TGTGCCTGTGACGACGCTGGGGACCCAAGCTCCTGGGACACCCGACAGATGTTTTTC.